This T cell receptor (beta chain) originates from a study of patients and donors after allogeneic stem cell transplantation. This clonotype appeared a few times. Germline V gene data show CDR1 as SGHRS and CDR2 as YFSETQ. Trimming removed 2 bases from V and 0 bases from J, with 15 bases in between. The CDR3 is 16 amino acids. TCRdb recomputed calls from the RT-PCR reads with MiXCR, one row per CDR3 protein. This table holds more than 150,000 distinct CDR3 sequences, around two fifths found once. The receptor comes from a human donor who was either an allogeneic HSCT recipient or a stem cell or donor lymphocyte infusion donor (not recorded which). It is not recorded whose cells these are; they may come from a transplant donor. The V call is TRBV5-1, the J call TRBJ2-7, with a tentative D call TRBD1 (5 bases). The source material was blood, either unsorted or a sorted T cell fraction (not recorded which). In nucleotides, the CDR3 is TGCGCCAGCAGCTTCAGTATTGCAGGGAACTCCTACGAGCAGTACTTC. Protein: CASSFSIAGNSYEQYF.